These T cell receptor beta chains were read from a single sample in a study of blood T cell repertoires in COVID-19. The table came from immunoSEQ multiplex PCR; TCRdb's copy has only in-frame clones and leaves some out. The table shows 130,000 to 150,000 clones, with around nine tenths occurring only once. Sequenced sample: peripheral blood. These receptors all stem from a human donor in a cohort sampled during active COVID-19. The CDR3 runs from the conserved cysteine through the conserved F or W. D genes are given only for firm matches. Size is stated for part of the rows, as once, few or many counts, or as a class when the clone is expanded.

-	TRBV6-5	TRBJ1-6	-	TGTGCCAGCGGCTTGGGACACTTAAATTCACCCCTCCACTTT	CASGLGHLNSPLHF
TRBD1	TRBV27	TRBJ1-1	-	TGTGCCACCGTTTTGTGGACAGGGGGCAACCCACGGGCTTTCTTT	CATVLWTGGNPRAFF
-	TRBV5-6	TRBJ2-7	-	TGTGCCAGCAGCGGATTCCGGGACACGAGCTACGAGCAGTACTTC	CASSGFRDTSYEQYF
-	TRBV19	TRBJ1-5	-	TGTGCCAGTATGCGGACAAACTCCCATAGCAATCAGCCCCAGCATTTT	CASMRTNSHSNQPQHF
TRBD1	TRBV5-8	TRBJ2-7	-	TGTGCCAGCAGCGCCGGGACAGGGACTTACGAGCAGTACTTC	CASSAGTGTYEQYF
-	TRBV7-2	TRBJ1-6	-	TGTGCCAGCAGCCCTCAGGGGAGCTCCTATAATTCACCCCTCCACTTT	CASSPQGSSYNSPLHF
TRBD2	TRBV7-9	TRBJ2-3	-	TGTGCCAGCAGCTTAGAAGGACTAGCGGGGAGCACAGATACGCAGTATTTT	CASSLEGLAGSTDTQYF
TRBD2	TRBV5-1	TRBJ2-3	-	TGCGCCAGCAGCTTGGATGTCGGCGGGGGGGCGGATACGCAGTATTTT	CASSLDVGGGADTQYF
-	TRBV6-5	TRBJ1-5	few	TGTGCCACACGCCCGGGATATAGCAATCAGCCCCAGCATTTT	CATRPGYSNQPQHF
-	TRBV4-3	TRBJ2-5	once	TGCGCCAGCAGCCAAGGTACAGGGAAACAAGAGACCCAGTACTTC	CASSQGTGKQETQYF
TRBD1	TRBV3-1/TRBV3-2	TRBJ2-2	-	TGTGCCAGCAGCCAAGGGACAGGGGTGAACACCGGGGAGCTGTTTTTT	CASSQGTGVNTGELFF
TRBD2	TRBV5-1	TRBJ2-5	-	TGCGCCAGCAGCTTGGCTTTATTTAAGCGGGGGCAAGAGACCCAGTACTTC	CASSLALFKRGQETQYF
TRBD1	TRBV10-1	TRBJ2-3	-	TGCGCCAGCAGCCTTTTGGGCAGGGGGCCCCCAGATACGCAGTATTTT	CASSLLGRGPPDTQYF
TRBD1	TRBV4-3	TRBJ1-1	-	TGCGCCAGCAGCCCTCGACAGGGGTTACCTGAAGCTTTCTTT	CASSPRQGLPEAFF
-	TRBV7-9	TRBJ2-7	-	TGTGCCAGCAGTTTCGATGCGGAGTACGAGCAGTACTTC	CASSFDAEYEQYF
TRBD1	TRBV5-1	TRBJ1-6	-	TGCGCCAGCAGCTTGCGGACAGGGGGCTATTCACCCCTCCACTTT	CASSLRTGGYSPLHF
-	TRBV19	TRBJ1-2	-	TGTGCCAGTAGTATTACGAACGCACTGGGCTACACCTTC	CASSITNALGYTF
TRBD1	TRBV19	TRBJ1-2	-	TGTGCCAGTAGTATCGGGACAGCCTGGGGACCTGGCTACACCTTC	CASSIGTAWGPGYTF
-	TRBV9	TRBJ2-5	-	TGTGCCAGCAGCGTAAACCCCGGGTCGGGGGAGACCCAGTACTTC	CASSVNPGSGETQYF
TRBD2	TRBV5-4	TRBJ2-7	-	TGTGCCAGCAGCTTGCTCCTAGCGGGGGGGACCTACGAGCAGTACTTC	CASSLLLAGGTYEQYF
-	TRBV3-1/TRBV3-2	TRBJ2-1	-	TGTGCCAGCAGCCAAGTAGGGGACTCGTACAATGAGCAGTTCTTC	CASSQVGDSYNEQFF
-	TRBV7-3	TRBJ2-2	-	TGTGCCAGCAGCCCTCCGGGGTCCGGGGAGCTGTTTTTT	CASSPPGSGELFF
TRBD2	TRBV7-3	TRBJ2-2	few	TGTGCCAGCAGCTCTAGCGGGGCCGGCGGGGAGCTGTTTTTT	CASSSSGAGGELFF
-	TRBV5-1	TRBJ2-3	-	TGCGCCAGCAGCCTAGGACTTGAAACTAGCACAGATACGCAGTATTTT	CASSLGLETSTDTQYF
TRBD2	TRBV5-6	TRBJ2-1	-	TGTGCCAGCTCAAACGGGGGGGAGCAGTTCTTC	CASSNGGEQFF
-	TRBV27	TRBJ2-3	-	TGTGCCAGCAGCCCGAGTGGCGGGCCCCGCACAGATACGCAGTATTTT	CASSPSGGPRTDTQYF
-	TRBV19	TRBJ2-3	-	TGTGCCAGTAGTATAGGACCTTACGAAGGGAGATTTGGGGGCACAGATACGCAGTATTTT	CASSIGPYEGRFGGTDTQYF
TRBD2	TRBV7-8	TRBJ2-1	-	TGTGCCAGCAGCTTAGTTATAGCGGGTATCTACAATGAGCAGTTCTTC	CASSLVIAGIYNEQFF